What follows are 27 T cell receptor beta chains derived from one specimen sequenced in a study of OX40 agonist ivuxolimab in advanced cancers. The library was produced with the immunoSEQ multiplex PCR assay. The immuneACCESS repertoire file appears here via TCRdb, limited to in-frame rearrangements. These files lack a portion of the clones; in checked studies, under half of the deficit traces to unresolved V genes, and the cause of the others is not known. This sample lists approximately 80,000 clones; roughly 88% were detected once. The ten largest account for 0.33% of the sample. The material was CD4+ or CD8+ T cells sorted from blood, obtained in a trial of the OX40 agonist ivuxolimab. These receptors were obtained from an adult with an advanced solid tumor such as melanoma, head and neck, liver or kidney cancer.

This chain joins TRBV12-2 and TRBJ2-7; TRBD1 is the table's D call, not checked against the DNA. TRBV12-2 is given as a pseudogene. The CDR3 is 14 residues long. This CDR3 reads CASRQLEQRHEQYV. CDR3 in DNA: TGTGCAAGTCGCCAATTAGAGCAGAGACACGAGCAGTACGTC.

The genes are TRBV15 and TRBJ2-7, with D tentatively TRBD1 (5 bases). V shed 0 bases and J shed 6 bases, with 12 bases lying between them. This CDR3 has 14 amino acids. Germline loops: CDR1 LNHNV, CDR2 YYDKDF (reference sequence). CDR3 nucleotides: TGTGCCACCAGCAGAGATCTAAGGGGTATCGAGCAGTACTTC. This codes for CATSRDLRGIEQYF.

There are a few counts of this clone. V is TRBV5-1 and J is TRBJ1-6; D is possibly TRBD1 (6 bases). Trimming shortened V by 0 bases and J by 7 bases, and 11 bases separated the two germline ends. This CDR3 is built from 15 residues. The germline V gene encodes CDR1 SGHRS and CDR2 YFSETQ. CDR3 nucleotide sequence: TGCGCCAGCAGCTTGGCCGGGACAAAGAATTCACCCCTCCACTTT. As protein: CASSLAGTKNSPLHF.

V and J are TRBV29-1 and TRBJ1-1; 7 nucleotides align to TRBD1. The junction had 4 bases not matched to a gene; V was cut back by 6 bases and J by 0 bases. CDR3 length equals 13 residues. The germline gives CDR1 SQVTM, CDR2 ANQGSEA. The CDR3 is CSVPGQMNTEAFF. In DNA, the CDR3 is TGCAGCGTGCCGGGACAGATGAACACTGAAGCTTTCTTT.

The V and J genes are TRBV6-5 and TRBJ1-1, with D hard to call. V lost 5 bases and J lost 0, with 1 base in between. The germline CDR1 and CDR2 sequences are MNHEY and SVGAGI. This CDR3 has 11 amino acids. The CDR3: CASSVNTEAFF. The CDR3, as DNA: TGTGCCAGCAGTGTGAACACTGAAGCTTTCTTT.

This clone appeared once. The chain joins TRBV7-2 to TRBJ1-1; a weak D match, TRBD1 (5 bases). The CDR3 totals 13 residues. From germline, CDR1 is SGHTA and CDR2 FQGNSA. V was cut by 6 bases and J by 2 bases, with 10 bases left in between. The CDR3 nucleotides read TGTGCCAGCAGTTCTGACAGAAACACTGAAGCTTTCTTT. Protein sequence: CASSSDRNTEAFF.

Here the CDR3 reads CASSLPQYPLAGGPWETQYF. CDR3 coding DNA: TGTGCCAGCAGTTTACCCCAATACCCCCTTGCGGGGGGGCCATGGGAGACCCAGTACTTC. This rearrangement joins TRBV28 to TRBJ2-5, with 9 bases aligning to TRBD2. The germline gives CDR1 MDHEN, CDR2 SYDVKM. V was clipped by 2 bases and J by 5 bases; unmatched bases: 21. CDR3 size: 20 residues.

The rearrangement joins TRBV27 to TRBJ2-5; maybe TRBD1 (5 bases). V lost 3 bases to trimming and J lost 5 bases, with 28 bases between them. This CDR3 region has 19 residues. Germline V gene lookup returns CDR1 MNHEY and CDR2 SMNVEV (reference sequence). CDR3 region: CASSFRGYRAAPSGETQYF. In nucleotides, the CDR3 is TGTGCCAGCAGTTTCAGAGGATACCGGGCAGCTCCTTCAGGGGAGACCCAGTACTTC.

The chain joins TRBV18 to TRBJ1-1; D might be TRBD1 (6 bases). Germline CDR1 reads KGHSH; CDR2 reads LQKENI. The V gene lost 5 bases and the J gene lost 4 bases, with 14 bases spanning the gap. The CDR3 runs 14 residues. CDR3 residues: CASSRAGEGTEAFF. CDR3 DNA sequence: TGTGCCAGCTCAAGGGCAGGGGAGGGCACTGAAGCTTTCTTT.

The chain links TRBV7-8 to TRBJ2-7, with D perhaps matching TRBD2 (6 bases). CDR1 and CDR2 from the germline V gene are SGHVS and FQNEAQ. The V and J ends lost 1 base and 5 bases respectively, with 12 bases between them. The CDR3 length is 14 residues. The CDR3 is CASSLVGGTDEQYF. In nucleotides, the CDR3 is TGTGCCAGCAGCTTAGTCGGGGGAACTGACGAGCAGTACTTC.

This clone has a handful of counts. The chain's CDR3 is CASSRGQGAGQKAFF. The CDR3 DNA is TGCGCCAGCAGCCGAGGACAGGGGGCAGGACAAAAAGCTTTCTTT. The chain combines TRBV5-1 with TRBJ1-1, with 11 nucleotides matching TRBD1. The length of the CDR3 is 15 residues. J gave up 9 bases and V 4 bases, and 11 bases lay outside the gene matches. Germline assignment: CDR1 SGHRS and CDR2 YFSETQ.

V usage is TRBV12-5 and J usage is TRBJ2-1; D might be TRBD1 or TRBD2, each matching 5 bases. The CDR3 contains 15 residues. Trimming shortened V by 1 base and J by 2 bases, and 9 bases separated the two germline ends. Germline CDR1 reads LGHNT; CDR2 reads FRNRAP. This CDR3 reads CASGLGDEAYNEQFF. CDR3 in DNA: TGTGCTAGTGGTTTGGGGGACGAAGCCTACAATGAGCAGTTCTTC. Full variable domain (remainder filled in from reference TRBV12-5 and TRBJ2-1): DARVTQTPRHKVTEMGQEVTMRCQPILGHNTVFWYRQTMMQGLELLAYFRNRAPLDDSGMPKDRFSAEMPDATLATLKIQPSEPRDSAVYFCASGLGDEAYNEQFFGPGTRLTVL.

The chain employs TRBV9 and TRBJ2-2, with a weak D call TRBD1 (5 bases). The germline V gene has CDR1 SGDLS and CDR2 YYNGEE. V was shortened by 7 bases and J by 4 bases, with 17 bases between the two germline ends. The CDR3 runs to 15 residues. The CDR3 coding sequence is TGTGCCAGCGCCTTGGAAGGGGCGAGCACCGGGGAGCTGTTTTTT. It codes for CASALEGASTGELFF.

The chain recombines TRBV5-4 with TRBJ2-1; 11 bases agree with TRBD2. The junction had 6 bases not matched to a gene; V was cut back by 5 bases and J by 5 bases. This CDR3 is built from 15 residues. Germline values: CDR1 SGHNT, CDR2 YYREEE (reference sequence). The CDR3 loop reads CASSFSGGANNEQFF. The CDR3 DNA follows: TGTGCCAGCAGTTTTAGCGGGGGGGCAAACAATGAGCAGTTCTTC.

This chain connects TRBV6-1 to TRBJ1-5; 7 nucleotides align to TRBD1. Looked up from germline, CDR1 is MNHNS and CDR2 is SASEGT. This CDR3 is 14 amino acids long. Trimming removed 1 base from V and 6 bases from J; junction bases left unmatched: 3. The CDR3 DNA sequence: TGTGCCAGCAGTGAAGGACAGGGAGTTCAGCCCCAGCATTTT. It translates to CASSEGQGVQPQHF.

The J gene is TRBJ1-1, the V gene TRBV7-9; D is uncertain. Germline-derived CDR1 and CDR2 are SEHNR and FQNEAQ (reference sequence). The CDR3 consists of 15 residues. Deletions cut 4 bases from V and 0 bases from J, with 12 bases between. Written as DNA, the CDR3 is TGTGCCAGCAGCTCCCCCCATAGAGTGAACACTGAAGCTTTCTTT. Residues: CASSSPHRVNTEAFF.

This chain connects TRBV2 to TRBJ1-6, with D unclear. Trimming pared 7 bases from V and 11 bases from J, leaving 12 bases between. Germline V gives CDR1 SNHLY, CDR2 FYNNEI. The CDR3 extends over 12 amino acids. CDR3 sequence: CASTIGVAPLHF. CDR3 DNA: TGTGCCAGCACGATAGGAGTTGCACCCCTCCACTTT.

As DNA, the CDR3 is TGTGCCAGTAGCCGCATTTACAGGGGGCTCCGCTATGGCTACACCTTC. Amino acids: CASSRIYRGLRYGYTF. The chain uses TRBV19 and TRBJ1-2; 9 positions match TRBD1. Trimming took 6 bases from V and 4 from J; bases not matched to a gene: 12. The germline CDR1 and CDR2 sequences are LNHDA and SQIVND (reference sequence). This CDR3 contains 16 residues.

This clone has only one observation. J is TRBJ1-1 and V is TRBV6-5; 7 bases fit TRBD1. CDR1 MNHEY and CDR2 SVGAGI come from the germline V gene. The CDR3 consists of 15 residues. The V segment lost 4 bases and the J segment 1 base; nucleotides outside the gene matches: 6. CDR3: CASSWDTGANTEAFF. CDR3 in DNA: TGTGCCAGCAGTTGGGACACAGGGGCGAACACTGAAGCTTTCTTT.

This sequence joins TRBV10-1 and TRBJ2-3; D might be TRBD1 or TRBD2, each matching 6 bases. The V end was cut by 7 bases, the J end by 2 bases, with 13 bases between. Germline V gene sequence: CDR1 WNHNN, CDR2 SYGVQD (reference sequence). CDR3 length equals 14 residues. CDR3 bases: TGCGCCAGCAACGTTGGGGGGCCCACAGATACGCAGTATTTT. Amino acids: CASNVGGPTDTQYF.

CDR3 nucleotides: TGTGCCAGCAGCAAAGAAGCAGGGGCAAGCTCCTACGAGCAGTACGTC. Encoded protein: CASSKEAGASSYEQYV. The chain recombines TRBV21-1 with TRBJ2-7; whether TRBD1, the table's D call, matches the DNA was not checked. TRBV21-1 counts as a pseudogene. The CDR3 totals 16 residues.

The chain recombines TRBV15 with TRBJ2-7; D is ambiguous. Deletions cut 0 bases from V and 0 bases from J, with 15 bases between. The CDR3 spans 17 residues. Germline CDR1 and CDR2: LNHNV and YYDKDF (reference sequence). The DNA for the CDR3 is TGTGCCACCAGCAGAGAGATGGGCAGGCCTAGCTCCTACGAGCAGTACTTC. Its translation: CATSREMGRPSSYEQYF.

The gene calls are TRBV30 and TRBJ2-6, with TRBD2 matching 7 bases. Trimming removed 2 bases from V and 0 bases from J; junction bases left unmatched: 4. CDR1 and CDR2 from the germline V gene are GTSNPN and SVGIG (reference sequence). This CDR3 is 16 amino acids long. The CDR3 bases are TGTGCCTGGAGTACGGGACTAAGCTCTGGGGCCAACGTCCTGACTTTC. This codes for CAWSTGLSSGANVLTF. The whole variable domain, remainder taken from reference TRBV30 and TRBJ2-6, is SQTIHQWPATLVQPVGSPLSLECTVEGTSNPNLYWYRQAAGRGLQLLFYSVGIGQISSEVPQNLSASRPQDRQFILSSKKLLLSDSGFYLCAWSTGLSSGANVLTFGAGSRLTVL.

J is TRBJ1-3 and V is TRBV6-1; TRBD1 is a possible D gene (5 bases). The CDR3 extends over 13 amino acids. Germline V gene lookup returns CDR1 MNHNS and CDR2 SASEGT. V was cut by 3 bases and J by 7 bases, with 10 bases left in between. CDR3 coding DNA: TGTGCCAGCAGTGACAGGGCCATTAACACCATATATTTT. Translating gives CASSDRAINTIYF.

The chain combines TRBV7-2 with TRBJ1-3, with D uncertain. This CDR3 is 16 amino acids long. Per the germline V gene, CDR1 is SGHTA and CDR2 is FQGNSA. The germline V and J ends were trimmed by 4 bases and 2 bases, with 15 bases remaining between them. This CDR3 reads CASSSKTTGTGNTIYF. DNA for the CDR3: TGTGCCAGCAGCTCGAAAACGACCGGGACTGGAAACACCATATATTTT.

This clone has only one observation. The chain couples TRBV6-5 to TRBJ1-1; a possible D gene is TRBD1 (6 bases). This CDR3 is 13 amino acids long. The V gene lost 4 bases and the J gene lost 2 bases, with 8 bases spanning the gap. CDR1 and CDR2 (germline): MNHEY, SVGAGI. In nucleotides, the CDR3 is TGTGCCAGCAGTTGGGACACCAACACTGAAGCTTTCTTT. Its translation: CASSWDTNTEAFF.

J is TRBJ1-2 and V is TRBV5-1; the D is unclear. CDR1 and CDR2 (germline): SGHRS, YFSETQ. V lost 0 bases and J lost 8, with 17 bases in between. This CDR3 has 15 residues. CDR3 DNA: TGCGCCAGCAGCTTGGAGCAGCCCTCTCTAACGGGCTACACCTTC. Its protein product is CASSLEQPSLTGYTF.